This TCR beta chain was sequenced for a study of T cell changes during pregnancy in multiple sclerosis. Sequencing used immunoSEQ multiplex PCR; TCRdb keeps in-frame clones, though not all of them. The sample records under 100,000 clones, under 95% being singletons. The sequence was obtained from a female donor in good health, enrolled as a control in a pregnancy study. The sample was peripheral blood, taken in the first trimester of pregnancy.

In nucleotides, the CDR3 is TGTGCCAGCAGATTAAATCCCAGCTCCTACAATGAGCAGTTCTTC. Protein: CASRLNPSSYNEQFF. The chain joins TRBV6-5 to TRBJ2-1; no clear D. In germline, CDR1 is MNHEY, CDR2 SVGAGI. V lost 6 bases to trimming and J lost 0 bases, with 12 bases between them. The CDR3 is 15 amino acids.